This T cell receptor beta chain was found in a study of T cells in Graves' hyperthyroidism and ophthalmopathy. The cohort's ophthalmopathy patients, a group with duration under 3 months, had a Clinical Activity Score of at least 3 and a NOSPECS grade of at least 4. Researchers barred patients who had uncontrolled infection, other autoimmune disease, pregnancy or lactation. Diagnosis relied on clinical symptoms, serum thyroxine and TRAb, thyroid ultrasound and orbital computed tomography. CDR1 and CDR2 from the germline V gene are SGHVS and FQNEAQ. The CDR3 length is 16 residues. Trimming pared 3 bases from V and 1 base from J, leaving 16 bases between. What was amplified from RNA transcripts were TCR beta CDR3 regions. The study used the HTBI primer set for a first-round RT-PCR of the TCR CDR3. MiXCR was run by TCRdb on the multiplex PCR reads, yielding one entry per CDR3 protein. Of around 300,000 distinct CDR3 sequences in the sample, roughly 20% were seen once.

This chain joins TRBV7-8 and TRBJ2-7, with a tentative D call TRBD1 (6 bases). The receptor was derived from a man between 50 and 59 years old with Graves' ophthalmopathy. Sequencing was performed on blood. In DNA, the CDR3 is TGTGCCAGCAGCTTTAGGACGGCAGGGGTTTCCTACGAGCAGTACTTC. It codes for CASSFRTAGVSYEQYF.